The 27 T cell receptor beta chains given below trace back to one sample, sequenced in a study of blood T cell repertoires in COVID-19. Some clones are missing from TCRdb's copy, which holds only in-frame ones; the method was immunoSEQ multiplex PCR. The sample contains 200,000 to 250,000 clones, 88% of which appear only once. Sequencing used PBMCs or T cells enriched from blood (not recorded which). The receptors were gathered from a woman aged 25-40 years who had recovered from COVID-19.

The rearrangement links TRBV7-2 to TRBJ1-5, with a tentative D call TRBD1 (6 bases). The CDR3 loop spans 18 amino acids. Germline V gives CDR1 SGHTA, CDR2 FQGNSA. Trimming removed 0 bases at V and 3 bases at J, with 18 bases between. CDR3: CASSLAPRTDQPNQPQHF. CDR3 DNA sequence: TGTGCCAGCAGCTTAGCGCCCCGGACAGACCAGCCCAATCAGCCCCAGCATTTT.

The J gene is TRBJ2-1, the V gene TRBV7-2; a possible D gene is TRBD1 (5 bases). This CDR3 has 15 residues. Trimming shortened V by 5 bases and J by 8 bases, and 19 bases separated the two germline ends. Germline CDR1 reads SGHTA; CDR2 reads FQGNSA. The CDR3 nucleotides are TGTGCCAGCAGCCTAGAGGCCAGGGAAGTCGATGAGCAGTTCTTC. Translating it yields CASSLEAREVDEQFF.

The rearrangement uses TRBV10-2 and TRBJ2-7; D is perhaps TRBD1 (6 bases). Trimming shortened V by 7 bases and J by 2 bases, and 9 bases separated the two germline ends. This CDR3 region has 12 residues. Per the germline V gene, CDR1 is WSHSY and CDR2 is SAAADI. The CDR3 protein is CASTTGTYEQYF. The CDR3 DNA reads as TGCGCCAGCACAACAGGGACCTACGAGCAGTACTTC.

Ten or more counts support this clone. This rearrangement joins TRBV2 to TRBJ1-1, with 10 positions matching TRBD1. This CDR3 contains 14 residues. The V gene's germline CDR1 is SNHLY and CDR2 FYNNEI. Trimming removed 5 bases from V and 1 base from J; junction bases left unmatched: 1. As DNA, the CDR3 is TGTGCCAGCAGTAGGACAGGGGGGAACACTGAAGCTTTCTTT. Translated, it gives CASSRTGGNTEAFF.

This clone was seen a single time. The CDR3 region has the DNA TGTGCCAGCAGCGTAGAAGGGACTAGCGGGTACCAAGAGACCCAGTACTTC. Protein: CASSVEGTSGYQETQYF. This rearrangement joins TRBV9 to TRBJ2-5, with 12 bases that match TRBD2. V was pared by 0 bases and J by 0 bases, with 3 bases of the junction left unmatched. Germline V lookup: CDR1 SGDLS, CDR2 YYNGEE. This CDR3 is built from 17 residues.

This chain connects TRBV5-4 to TRBJ1-2, with 10 bases matching TRBD1. Germline CDR1 is SGHNT and CDR2 is YYREEE (reference sequence). The length of the CDR3 is 16 residues. J gave up 4 bases and V 2 bases, and 8 bases lay outside the gene matches. CDR3 amino acids: CASSFDRGRISYGYTF. In DNA form, the CDR3 reads TGTGCCAGCAGCTTCGACAGGGGGCGCATTAGCTATGGCTACACCTTC.

V and J are TRBV6-5 and TRBJ1-1; D not certain. The CDR3 runs to 12 residues. V lost 6 bases and J lost 6, with 11 bases in between. Germline CDR1 is MNHEY and CDR2 is SVGAGI. The DNA of the CDR3 is TGTGCCAGCAGCCGGGTAGTCGCTGAAGCTTTCTTT. This sequence encodes CASSRVVAEAFF.

This clone was seen more than once but under ten times. This chain uses TRBV7-8 with TRBJ1-6; 9 bases map to TRBD1. Per the germline V gene, CDR1 is SGHVS and CDR2 is FQNEAQ. V shed 5 bases, J shed 13 bases, and the junction held 15 bases outside the gene matches. This CDR3 spans 16 amino acids. CDR3 protein: CASSPGTGTGHVPLHF. CDR3 DNA sequence: TGTGCCAGCAGCCCTGGGACGGGGACAGGGCATGTCCCCCTCCACTTT.

This clone was counted many times. For the CDR3, the DNA is TGTGCCAGCAGTCCCACCCTTGGGGGGGGAGGCAACGTCCTGACTTTC. Translation gives CASSPTLGGGGNVLTF. The chain uses TRBV6-2 or TRBV6-3 and TRBJ2-6, with TRBD2 matching over 7 bases. The V and J ends lost 5 bases and 9 bases, in that order; junction bases with no gene match: 13. The CDR3 length is 16 residues. CDR1 is MNHEY and CDR2 is SVGEGT in the germline V gene.

V and J are TRBV5-1 and TRBJ2-6; D possibly corresponds to TRBD2 (5 bases). The CDR3 loop spans 18 amino acids. Trimming removed 7 bases from V and 0 bases from J, with 20 bases in between. Germline CDR1 and CDR2: SGHRS and YFSETQ. The CDR3 DNA follows: TGCGCCAGCGGCCCAAGGGCGGAAACTAGCTCTGGGGCCAACGTCCTGACTTTC. This translates into CASGPRAETSSGANVLTF.

The V call is TRBV5-8, the J call TRBJ2-3, with D tentatively TRBD1 (6 bases). This CDR3 spans 16 amino acids. Trimming removed 1 base from V and 1 base from J, with 13 bases in between. Germline V gene lookup returns CDR1 SGHTS and CDR2 YDEGEE. The CDR3 region has the DNA TGTGCCAGCAGCTTGTGGGGGCGGTTGGGCACAGATACGCAGTATTTT. Amino acids: CASSLWGRLGTDTQYF. Full variable domain (missing parts from reference TRBV5-8 and TRBJ2-3): EAGVTQSPTHLIKTRGQQATLRCSPISGHTSVYWYQQALGLGLQFLLWYDEGEERNRGNFPPRFSGRQFPNYSSELNVNALELEDSALYLCASSLWGRLGTDTQYFGPGTRLTVL.

This sequence joins TRBV7-6 and TRBJ1-5; 11 nucleotides match TRBD1. This CDR3 is 15 amino acids long. V shed 5 bases and J 6 bases; nucleotides not matched to a gene: 6. CDR1 is SGHVS, CDR2 FNYEAQ, per germline. In DNA form, the CDR3 reads TGTGCCAGCAGCCCCGGACAGGGGGCGGGTCAGCCCCAGCATTTT. It translates to CASSPGQGAGQPQHF.

V is TRBV5-4 and J is TRBJ2-7; D is ambiguous. Trimming removed 1 base from V and 2 bases from J, with 10 bases in between. This CDR3 is 14 amino acids long. CDR1 and CDR2 from the germline V gene are SGHNT and YYREEE (reference sequence). For the CDR3, the DNA is TGTGCCAGCAGCTTGAATAAGCCGCCCTACGAGCAGTACTTC. Its protein product is CASSLNKPPYEQYF. Drawing the rest from reference TRBV5-4 and TRBJ2-7, the complete variable domain is ETGVTQSPTHLIKTRGQQVTLRCSSQSGHNTVSWYQQALGQGPQFIFQYYREEENGRGNFPPRFSGLQFPNYSSELNVNALELDDSALYLCASSLNKPPYEQYFGPGTRLTVT.

The rearrangement links TRBV29-1 to TRBJ2-5, with D possibly being TRBD1 (5 bases). The CDR3 runs to 12 residues. The germline V gene has CDR1 SQVTM and CDR2 ANQGSEA. The V gene lost 4 bases and the J gene lost 5 bases, with 11 bases spanning the gap. The CDR3 region has the DNA TGCAGCGTTGGGGCAGGGCGTGAGACCCAGTACTTC. It is translated as CSVGAGRETQYF.

The J gene is TRBJ2-5, the V gene TRBV5-1; D is possibly TRBD2 (6 bases). Germline-derived CDR1 and CDR2 are SGHRS and YFSETQ. Trimming shortened V by 2 bases and J by 4 bases, and 15 bases separated the two germline ends. The CDR3 has 15 residues. CDR3 nucleotide sequence: TGCGCCAGCAGCTTAGGAGGGGCCGTATTAGAGACCCAGTACTTC. This encodes CASSLGGAVLETQYF.

The chain links TRBV5-1 to TRBJ2-3; 7 bases match TRBD1. V lost 0 bases and J lost 4; bases outside the gene matches: 5. Germline V lookup: CDR1 SGHRS, CDR2 YFSETQ. The CDR3 has 15 residues. CDR3 residues: CASSLEGGTPDTQYF. CDR3 sequence (DNA): TGCGCCAGCAGCTTGGAAGGGGGCACCCCAGATACGCAGTATTTT.

The genes are TRBV3-1 (or the pseudogene TRBV3-2) and TRBJ1-1; D gene ambiguous. The CDR3 has 17 amino acids. V lost 0 bases and J 10 bases, leaving 24 bases between the germline ends. Germline V gives CDR1 LGHDT, CDR2 YNNKEL (reference sequence). This CDR3 reads CASSQDLGASETGGAFF. Written as DNA, the CDR3 is TGTGCCAGCAGCCAAGATCTTGGCGCGTCTGAAACCGGCGGAGCTTTCTTT.

V is TRBV19 and J is TRBJ1-2; D gene unclear. Germline V CDR1 and CDR2: LNHDA, SQIVND (reference sequence). The CDR3 totals 12 residues. The V end lost 6 bases, the J end lost 7 bases, and 12 bases lay between the germline ends. The CDR3 sequence is CASSGGSSGYTF. CDR3 bases: TGTGCCAGTAGCGGCGGGTCCTCTGGCTACACCTTC.

The chain recombines TRBV6-2 or TRBV6-3 with TRBJ2-5, with 10 bases aligning to TRBD2. V lost 2 bases to trimming and J lost 5 bases; unmatched junction nucleotides: 17. This CDR3 is 19 amino acids long. Per germline, CDR1 MNHEY and CDR2 SVGEGT. The DNA of the CDR3 is TGTGCCAGCAGTTACCTGAGGGGCTCCAGCGGGGGGGCCCGGGAGACCCAGTACTTC. This encodes CASSYLRGSSGGARETQYF.

This sequence joins TRBV18 and TRBJ2-5; D is unclear. Trimming pared 3 bases from V and 3 bases from J, leaving 8 bases between. The CDR3 has 13 amino acids. From germline, CDR1 is KGHSH and CDR2 LQKENI. The CDR3 nucleotides are TGTGCCAGCTCACCTGTAGTGGAAGAGACCCAGTACTTC. Translated: CASSPVVEETQYF.

The chain recombines TRBV4-1 with TRBJ2-3, with 8 positions matching TRBD2. There are 15 residues in the CDR3. Losses at the gene ends were 2 bases for V and 3 bases for J; bases not matched to a gene: 4. Germline V gene lookup returns CDR1 MGHRA and CDR2 YSYEKL. CDR3 amino acids: CASSQRLAGTDTQYF. The CDR3 coding sequence is TGCGCCAGCAGCCAACGCCTAGCGGGTACAGATACGCAGTATTTT.

V and J are TRBV4-3 and TRBJ1-2; tentatively, D is TRBD1 (6 bases). Germline lookup yields CDR1 LGHNA and CDR2 YSLEER. The V and J ends lost 1 base and 4 bases respectively, with 13 bases between them. This CDR3 is built from 15 residues. The CDR3 loop is CASSQGLDSSYGYTF. The CDR3 region has the DNA TGCGCCAGCAGCCAAGGACTGGACAGTAGCTATGGCTACACCTTC.

This chain uses TRBV5-4 with TRBJ2-5; TRBD2 aligns across 7 bases. The CDR3 has 15 residues. From germline, CDR1 is SGHNT and CDR2 YYREEE (reference sequence). V lost 0 bases, J lost 3 bases, and 5 bases stayed unmatched. CDR3 sequence (DNA): TGTGCCAGCAGCTTGGGTCCAGGACTAGAAGAGACCCAGTACTTC. Translated: CASSLGPGLEETQYF. Supplemented by reference TRBV5-4 and TRBJ2-5, the full variable domain reads ETGVTQSPTHLIKTRGQQVTLRCSSQSGHNTVSWYQQALGQGPQFIFQYYREEENGRGNFPPRFSGLQFPNYSSELNVNALELDDSALYLCASSLGPGLEETQYFGPGTRLLVL.

This sequence joins TRBV6-9 and TRBJ1-1; 9 nucleotides match TRBD1. Germline values: CDR1 MNHGY, CDR2 SVAAGI. Trimming removed 5 bases from V and 7 bases from J; junction bases left unmatched: 2. The CDR3 is 12 residues long. CDR3 sequence: CASSDRGDEAFF. The CDR3 DNA is TGTGCCAGCAGTGACAGGGGGGATGAAGCTTTCTTT.

This clone was seen a single time. This chain links TRBV7-8 with TRBJ1-2; D is uncertain. This CDR3 is built from 14 residues. Trimming shortened V by 5 bases and J by 4 bases, and 14 bases separated the two germline ends. Germline V lookup: CDR1 SGHVS, CDR2 FQNEAQ. CDR3 bases: TGTGCCAGCAGCCCCCCAGACTTCTCCTATGGCTACACCTTC. Residues: CASSPPDFSYGYTF.

CDR3 nucleotides: TGTGCCAGCAGCCAAGAGGACTCGCGCACCGGGGAGCTGTTTTTT. It translates to CASSQEDSRTGELFF. This chain connects TRBV4-2 to TRBJ2-2, with D perhaps TRBD2 (5 bases). The germline V gene encodes CDR1 LGHNA and CDR2 YNFKEQ. The CDR3 runs to 15 residues. V lost 0 bases, J lost 4 bases, and 9 bases lay in between.

The chain employs TRBV7-9 and TRBJ2-3; 8 nucleotides match TRBD1. This CDR3 has 14 residues. J lost 2 bases, V lost 5 bases, and 3 bases had no gene match. Germline V CDR1 and CDR2: SEHNR, FQNEAQ (reference sequence). The CDR3 bases are TGTGCCAGCAGCCGACAGGGGTCCACAGATACGCAGTATTTT. This sequence encodes CASSRQGSTDTQYF.